The 22 T cell receptor beta chains presented below share a single source sample, sequenced in a study of PD-1 blockade in mismatch repair-deficient tumors. Produced via immunoSEQ multiplex PCR; TCRdb's table is partial and in-frame only. The sample shows about 120,000 clones, about nine tenths of them seen only once. The sequencing here drew on peripheral blood, taken approximately 73 weeks after starting pembrolizumab. The receptors here all came from an adult with mismatch repair-deficient cancer.

The rearrangement uses TRBV7-8 and TRBJ2-1; D possibly corresponds to TRBD2 (6 bases). The CDR3 loop spans 16 amino acids. V lost 2 bases to trimming and J lost 7 bases, with 18 bases between them. Germline lookup yields CDR1 SGHVS and CDR2 FQNEAQ. The CDR3 DNA reads as TGTGCCAGCAGCTTAAGGAGGGATCTGAAGGGGAATGAGCAGTTCTTC. This encodes CASSLRRDLKGNEQFF.

This clone was seen only a few times. The CDR3 DNA is TGTGCCAGCTCACCAGGGGATGGCTACACCTTC. Translating it yields CASSPGDGYTF. The chain has TRBV18 and TRBJ1-2; D remains unclear. The V and J ends lost 2 bases and 6 bases respectively, with 4 bases between them. The germline gives CDR1 KGHSH, CDR2 LQKENI. There are 11 residues in the CDR3.

The chain links TRBV4-1 to TRBJ2-1; 9 nucleotides agree with TRBD2. Germline V gene lookup returns CDR1 MGHRA and CDR2 YSYEKL. The CDR3 consists of 14 residues. The J segment lost 9 bases and the V segment lost 4 bases, leaving 7 bases of the junction unmatched. In DNA, the CDR3 is TGCGCCAGCAGCCCTTCCGGGACTAGCAGTGAGCAGTTCTTC. It is translated as CASSPSGTSSEQFF.

The chain links TRBV6-5 to TRBJ2-1, with TRBD2 matching 7 bases. V dropped 2 bases and J dropped 9; count of bases not matched to a gene: 10. The CDR3 extends over 15 amino acids. The germline gives CDR1 MNHEY, CDR2 SVGAGI. The CDR3 region is CASSYGGGPLSEQFF. CDR3 sequence (DNA): TGTGCCAGCAGTTACGGGGGAGGGCCGTTGAGTGAGCAGTTCTTC.

CDR3 nucleotide sequence: TGTGCCAGCAGCTTATCCTTATTGGCCGAGCAGTACTTC. Its protein is CASSLSLLAEQYF. V is TRBV13 and J is TRBJ2-7; D is ambiguous. Germline V gene sequence: CDR1 PRHDT, CDR2 FYEKMQ (reference sequence). V gave up 2 bases and J gave up 6 bases, with 11 bases separating them. The CDR3 loop spans 13 amino acids. The variable domain in full, with the rest retrieved from reference TRBV13 and TRBJ2-7, is AAGVIQSPRHLIKEKRETATLKCYPIPRHDTVYWYQQGPGQDPQFLISFYEKMQSDKGSIPDRFSAQQFSDYHSELNMSSLELGDSALYFCASSLSLLAEQYFGPGTRLTVT.

V gene TRBV28 combines with J gene TRBJ1-4; D unresolved. Trimming removed 3 bases from V and 7 bases from J, with 12 bases in between. The CDR3 runs to 14 residues. From germline, CDR1 is MDHEN and CDR2 SYDVKM. In nucleotides, the CDR3 is TGTGCCAGCAGTTTTCGTTTCTTAGGTGAAAAACTGTTTTTT. Translating it yields CASSFRFLGEKLFF.

This rearrangement joins TRBV28 to TRBJ1-2, with 8 bases aligning to TRBD1. J was trimmed by 4 bases and V by 5 bases; bases with no gene match: 6. The CDR3 is made up of 14 amino acids. Germline lookup yields CDR1 MDHEN and CDR2 SYDVKM. The CDR3 DNA reads TGTGCCAGCAGTAAGGACAGGGTAATCTATGGCTACACCTTC. This gives the protein CASSKDRVIYGYTF.

This chain uses TRBV27 with TRBJ1-1, with D unclear. Germline CDR1 MNHEY, CDR2 SMNVEV (reference sequence). This CDR3 comprises 14 residues. V was pared by 2 bases and J by 4 bases, with 11 bases between. CDR3 in amino acids: CASSLRGFGTEAFF. The CDR3, as DNA: TGTGCCAGCAGTTTAAGAGGTTTTGGCACTGAAGCTTTCTTT.

This chain connects TRBV2 to TRBJ2-3; 10 nucleotides agree with TRBD2. V gave up 1 base and J gave up 4 bases; unmatched junction bases: 5. The CDR3 has 16 amino acids. From germline, CDR1 is SNHLY and CDR2 FYNNEI. The CDR3 DNA is TGTGCCAGCAGTGAAGGTAGCGGGAGGAGGTCAGATACGCAGTATTTT. Translation: CASSEGSGRRSDTQYF.

The CDR3 sequence is CASSQDWGSPYNEQFF. CDR3 coding DNA: TGCGCCAGCAGCCAAGATTGGGGGAGTCCCTACAATGAGCAGTTCTTC. The chain joins TRBV4-3 to TRBJ2-1, with D possibly called TRBD1 or TRBD2 (5 bases each). This CDR3 spans 16 amino acids. Trimming shortened V by 0 bases and J by 2 bases, and 11 bases separated the two germline ends. Per the germline V gene, CDR1 is LGHNA and CDR2 is YSLEER.

CDR3: CASSARTRWETQYF. The CDR3 DNA is TGTGCCAGCAGCGCCAGGACAAGGTGGGAGACCCAGTACTTC. The chain has TRBV13 and TRBJ2-5, with TRBD1 as a possible D gene (5 bases). The CDR3 consists of 14 residues. Germline V gene sequence: CDR1 PRHDT, CDR2 FYEKMQ (reference sequence). The ends were cut back, 5 bases at V and 5 bases at J, with 15 bases in the middle.

The chain is built from TRBV10-2 and TRBJ2-1; 10 nucleotides align to TRBD2. This CDR3 contains 17 residues. Trimming cost V 6 bases and J 3 bases; bases outside gene matches: 11. Germline V CDR1 and CDR2: WSHSY, SAAADI. CDR3 DNA sequence: TGCGCCAGCAGAGGGTCCCTAGCGGGAGTGTACTACAATGAGCAGTTCTTC. The encoded protein is CASRGSLAGVYYNEQFF.

The CDR3 region has the DNA TGTGCCAGGGAAGCGGGGTTAACACCGGGGGAGCTGTTTTTT. Translating it yields CAREAGLTPGELFF. This rearrangement joins TRBV6-4 to TRBJ2-2; TRBD2 aligns across 7 bases. Germline CDR1 reads MRHNA; CDR2 reads SNTAGT. V lost 9 bases, J lost 8 bases, and 12 bases stayed unmatched. CDR3 length: 14 amino acids.

V is TRBV7-9 and J is TRBJ2-2; 9 bases map to TRBD2. V lost 3 bases, J lost 1 base, and 0 bases stayed unmatched. Per germline, CDR1 SEHNR and CDR2 FQNEAQ (reference sequence). The CDR3 consists of 15 residues. The CDR3 spells CASSFSGGNTGELFF. CDR3 DNA sequence: TGTGCCAGCAGCTTTAGCGGGGGGAACACCGGGGAGCTGTTTTTT.

Only one count was recorded for this clone. The gene calls are TRBV15 and TRBJ2-3; 7 nucleotides line up with TRBD2. This CDR3 is 15 amino acids long. Trimming took 5 bases from V and 2 from J; bases not matched to a gene: 7. The germline gives CDR1 LNHNV, CDR2 YYDKDF (reference sequence). The CDR3 spells CATSPGRSPTDTQYF. The CDR3 DNA sequence: TGTGCCACCAGCCCCGGGAGGAGCCCCACAGATACGCAGTATTTT.

The gene calls are TRBV15 and TRBJ1-1; D possibly corresponds to TRBD1 (5 bases). CDR1 and CDR2 from the germline V gene are LNHNV and YYDKDF (reference sequence). V was shortened by 4 bases and J by 2 bases, with 17 bases between the two germline ends. The CDR3 covers 16 residues. CDR3 protein: CATSNVTGRLNTEAFF. The CDR3 DNA sequence: TGTGCCACCAGCAACGTCACGGGACGGCTAAACACTGAAGCTTTCTTT. Using reference TRBV15 and TRBJ1-1 for the parts outside the CDR3, the full variable domain is DAMVIQNPRYQVTQFGKPVTLSCSQTLNHNVMYWYQQKSSQAPKLLFHYYDKDFNNEADTPDNFQSRRPNTSFCFLDIRSPGLGDTAMYLCATSNVTGRLNTEAFFGQGTRLTVV.

The chain couples TRBV7-2 to TRBJ1-1; 7 bases match TRBD1. V was pared by 5 bases and J by 0 bases, with 3 bases of the junction left unmatched. Germline-derived CDR1 and CDR2 are SGHTA and FQGNSA. The CDR3 contains 14 residues. CDR3 amino acids: CASSGQVMNTEAFF. DNA of the CDR3: TGTGCCAGCAGCGGACAGGTGATGAACACTGAAGCTTTCTTT.

The CDR3 nucleotides read TGTGCCAGCAACAGACAGGAGGCTTTCTTT. Protein: CASNRQEAFF. The V and J genes are TRBV21-1 and TRBJ1-1; the table's D call of TRBD1 was not tested on the DNA. TRBV21-1 is deemed a pseudogene. The length of the CDR3 is 10 residues.

The chain is built from TRBV5-4 and TRBJ2-7, with 7 bases that match TRBD2. Germline V gene sequence: CDR1 SGHNT, CDR2 YYREEE (reference sequence). The CDR3 is 14 residues long. V shed 4 bases and J 3 bases; nucleotides not matched to a gene: 7. The CDR3 sequence: CASSIGTNHYEQYF. The CDR3, as DNA: TGTGCCAGCAGCATCGGGACTAATCACTACGAGCAGTACTTC.

The genes are TRBV7-9 and TRBJ2-1; 10 nucleotides line up with TRBD2. The germline gives CDR1 SEHNR, CDR2 FQNEAQ (reference sequence). This CDR3 is 14 amino acids long. The junction had 4 bases not matched to a gene; V was cut back by 5 bases and J by 6 bases. The CDR3 nucleotides are TGTGCCAGCAGCCGCCCTAGCGGGAGCAATGAGCAGTTCTTC. Its protein is CASSRPSGSNEQFF.

This chain joins TRBV5-1 and TRBJ1-4; possible D gene TRBD1, 6 bases. V was clipped by 2 bases and J by 0 bases, with 11 bases between them. Germline-derived CDR1 and CDR2 are SGHRS and YFSETQ. The CDR3 is 16 amino acids. Here the CDR3 reads CASSFVRGATNEKLFF. CDR3 in DNA: TGCGCCAGCAGCTTCGTCAGGGGTGCAACTAATGAAAAACTGTTTTTT.

The rearrangement joins TRBV19 to TRBJ1-5; the D is unclear. CDR3 size: 13 residues. The germline V gene encodes CDR1 LNHDA and CDR2 SQIVND (reference sequence). V lost 7 bases and J lost 5, with 12 bases in between. CDR3 DNA sequence: TGTGCCAGTAATCTCCAGCGGGATCAGCCCCAGCATTTT. This codes for CASNLQRDQPQHF.